These 9 T cell receptor beta chains originate from one sample sequenced in a study of T cell clonality in common variable immunodeficiency. Sequencing was performed with immunoSEQ multiplex PCR; in TCRdb, only in-frame clones are kept and a portion is missing. The record shows tens of thousands of clones for this sample, with no singletons present. The sequencing sample was made of peripheral blood mononuclear cells. Receptors were obtained from a person between 18 and 75 years old in good health.

The sample holds many counts of this clone. The covered CDR3 bases are TGTGCCAGCAGCCCCGACGACAGTTACAATGAG. Its protein is CASSPDDSYNE. The CDR3 in its entirety is CASSPDDSYNEQFF. The rearrangement links TRBV13 to TRBJ2-1; D possibly corresponds to TRBD1 (5 bases). The CDR3 end is not reached by the read, which stops 3 residues before it; the germline J gene fills it in. The V end was cut by 5 bases, the J end by 4 bases, with 12 bases between. Germline assignment: CDR1 PRHDT and CDR2 FYEKMQ (reference sequence). The CDR3 is made up of 14 amino acids.

This clone was counted ten times or more. The read terminates 3 residues ahead of where the CDR3 ends, so the germline J gene completes it. V gene TRBV28 combines with J gene TRBJ1-4; TRBD1 agrees at 8 bases. The V gene's germline CDR1 is MDHEN and CDR2 SYDVKM. V was pared by 7 bases and J by 7 bases, with 14 bases of the junction left unmatched. There are 16 residues in the CDR3. CDR3 DNA (partial): TGTGCCAGCAAGACAGGGGCCTCACGCAGGGGTGAAAAA. Protein product: CASKTGASRRGEK. The whole CDR3 is CASKTGASRRGEKLFF. Complete variable domain (other parts from reference TRBV28 and TRBJ1-4): DVKVTQSSRYLVKRTGEKVFLECVQDMDHENMFWYRQDPGLGLRLIYFSYDVKMKEKGDIPEGYSVSREKKERFSLILESASTNQTSMYLCASKTGASRRGEKLFFGSGTQLSVL.

There are many counts of this clone. The read terminates 3 residues ahead of where the CDR3 ends, so the germline J gene completes it. The chain employs TRBV18 and TRBJ2-3; D unresolved. The CDR3 runs 14 residues. Per the germline V gene, CDR1 is KGHSH and CDR2 is LQKENI. V was pared by 8 bases and J by 2 bases, with 14 bases between. The sequenced part of the CDR3 DNA is TGTGCCAGCGCCTCTGGCGGTACCACAGATACG. Protein product: CASASGGTTDT. The full CDR3 protein reads CASASGGTTDTQYF.

This clone was observed many times. With the read ending 3 residues before the CDR3 end, the germline J gene is used to fill in that end. The J gene is TRBJ1-5, the V gene TRBV20-1; D unclear. The CDR3 has 15 amino acids. V was clipped by 0 bases and J by 0 bases, with 9 bases between them. CDR1 and CDR2 from the germline V gene are DFQATT and SNEGSKA (reference sequence). CDR3 bases read: TGCAGTGCTAGAGATACGGGTTATAGCAATCAGCCC. Protein: CSARDTGYSNQP. The whole CDR3 sequence is CSARDTGYSNQPQHF.

This clone has a count of ten or more. The read ends 3 residues early relative to the CDR3; the germline J gene fills the gap. V and J are TRBV20-1 and TRBJ2-1; a possible D gene is TRBD2 (5 bases). CDR3 length: 13 residues. Trimming pared 6 bases from V and 7 bases from J, leaving 16 bases between. CDR1 and CDR2 from the germline V gene are DFQATT and SNEGSKA (reference sequence). Incomplete CDR3 DNA: TGCAGTGCCGCGGGCCCAGCAGGTAATGAG. Translated, it gives CSAAGPAGNE. The whole CDR3 reads CSAAGPAGNEQFF.

This clone appeared many times. The CDR3 end is not reached by the read, which stops 3 residues before it; the germline J gene fills it in. The chain has TRBV20-1 and TRBJ2-3, with D maybe TRBD2 (5 bases). The ends were cut back, 0 bases at V and 0 bases at J, with 10 bases in the middle. The CDR3 contains 15 residues. Germline V gene lookup returns CDR1 DFQATT and CDR2 SNEGSKA (reference sequence). CDR3 region: CSARDLLGSTDTQYF. The sequenced part of the CDR3 DNA is TGCAGTGCTAGAGATCTACTAGGGAGCACAGATACG.

CDR3 loop: CASSLVSGTVNSPLHF. CDR3 DNA, as far as it was read: TGCGCCAGCAGCTTGGTAAGCGGGACAGTGAATTCACCC. The chain carries TRBV5-1 and TRBJ1-6; 7 bases fit TRBD1. The CDR3 extends 3 residues past the end of the read, so its final part is completed from the germline J gene. This CDR3 comprises 16 residues. After removal of 0 bases from V and 7 bases from J, the junction contained 7 bases not matched to a gene. Germline V gene lookup returns CDR1 SGHRS and CDR2 YFSETQ.

This clone was detected many times. The read finishes 3 residues shy of the CDR3 end, and the germline J gene is used to complete it. The rearrangement joins TRBV18 to TRBJ2-7; 10 bases are shared with TRBD1. The trim removed 5 bases at V and 5 bases at J, leaving 9 bases unmatched. The germline gives CDR1 KGHSH, CDR2 LQKENI. CDR3 size: 15 residues. CDR3 protein: CASSGTGTGAHEQYF. The sequenced part of the CDR3 DNA is TGTGCCAGCTCAGGCACCGGGACAGGGGCTCACGAG.

This clone occurred a few times. A junction boundary mismatches the germline segment, possibly from a read error. The read gets to within 3 residues of the CDR3 end, and the germline J gene fills in the rest. The same CDR3 also results from other DNA sequences found in this sample. This chain joins TRBV5-1 and TRBJ2-3, with no clear D. This CDR3 region has 14 residues. Germline CDR1 and CDR2: SGHRS and YFSETQ. The sequenced part of the CDR3 DNA is TGCGCCAGCAGCGCCATCGGTAGCACGGATACG. Amino acid sequence: CASSAIGSTDT. The full-length CDR3 reads as CASSAIGSTDTQYF.